This entry features one TCR beta chain sequence. This clone appeared once. There is no known antigen for this receptor. No per-base quality is available; no much larger clone lies one base away. Here V drops 5 bases and J drops 6 bases, and the junction holds 7 bases not matched to any gene. The CDR3 covers 15 residues, taking in both the cysteine and the phenylalanine. The kept DNA is CDR3 alone, 45 bases in frame from the first base. CDR1 WSHSY and CDR2 SAAADI were looked up in the germline V gene. The data are from a study of cytomegalovirus exposure and HLA in healthy donors (dated 2017 in TCRdb). In the study overall: In an earlier analysis of several hundred of the donors, around 300 Gb of sequence data and 120 million or so unique TCR beta sequences from some 170 million T cells were reported. The aim of the study was to test whether cataloging public T cell receptors could identify signatures of past pathogen exposure. Donor age, sex, ethnicity and CMV serostatus were compiled together with the repertoire data. In an earlier analysis of roughly 580 of the donors, high-throughput TCR beta sequencing was used to judge whether each TCR beta V gene segment behaved as functional or pseudogenic. Four or five DR-DQ haplotypes were handled as single units for association and clustering because linkage in the cohort was strong. Besides the first cohort of 550 to 750 subjects, a separate validation cohort made up of roughly 120 different subjects was used. Among 300 to 450 genotyped donors of the cohort, an average of about 240,000 unique TCR beta nucleotide sequences were sequenced per donor, roughly 18% of them non-productive. Both class I and class II loci were covered by HLA typing, at four-digit resolution. The study profiled the T cell repertoires of around 700 subjects by immunosequencing and related them to cytomegalovirus serostatus. Rather than drawing on any new phenotypic data, the later analysis identified candidate immune exposures from TCR beta sequences and the way those sequences occurred across donors. Of the 350 to 400 genotyped donors, roughly 80% fell in the genetic ancestry cluster associated with self-reported Caucasian donors. About 300 gigabases of sequencing data and approximately 85 million unique TCR sequences were included in an early release covering 550 to 800 HLA-typed donors. Typing coverage varied by locus: roughly 620-640 donors for A, B, C, DRB1 and DQB1; approximately 560 for DQA1; about 590 for DPA1; about 450 for DPB1. In a later genetic analysis, genome-wide SNP genotypes for about 55% of the roughly 700 donors were used, and that subset was treated as a discovery cohort. To predict cytomegalovirus infection status, the study brought together high-throughput TCR immunosequencing, statistical association of individual TCRs with disease status, and machine learning. To study patterns of TCR occurrence, a later analysis re-analyzed previously published TCR beta repertoires from 550 to 800 donors and added high-resolution HLA genotyping. All discovery cohort repertoires had been generated on a single sequencing platform.

General conclusions and limits of the study: A cluster of highly shared sequence variants was judged likely to represent a technical artifact of the sequencing pipeline. Because the 87-base-pair reads could not distinguish some IMGT-functional V segments, including TRBV6-2 and TRBV6-3, those segments were excluded. A later analysis associated about 16,000 TCR beta sequences with specific HLA alleles at a false discovery rate of 0.05. Compared with equally common non-associated chains, HLA-associated TCR beta chains in a later analysis were more clonally expanded and had lower generation probabilities. The presence/absence analyses assumed that sequencing depth was roughly uniform across donors, and that assumption may not be true. Most CMV-associated TCR beta chains appeared to be HLA-restricted in a later analysis, and the HLA associations seemed to be driven largely by CMV exposure. A few of the identified cytomegalovirus-associated TCR beta chains were confirmed in vitro to be specific for cytomegalovirus antigens. It was suggested by the authors that the approach could potentially be generalized to other disease states and immunological phenotypes. The study gave a list of 150 to 200 TCR beta chains associated with cytomegalovirus. The earlier analysis of approximately 540 of the donors excluded 15 to 20 rarely observed V segments, including chromosome 9 orphons, because counts were too low. Because HLA typing was unavailable for some donors at each locus, only the typed subset was used in association tests. Most TCR sequences were observed very rarely across donors, whereas some public TCRs were present in many individuals. CMV serostatus was the only immune exposure information available for the cohort. In this cohort, only TCR beta chains were sequenced, and detectable features were limited by the absence of alpha or paired-chain data. In an earlier analysis of 587 of the donors, most TCR beta V segments appeared in productive rearrangements about 90% or about 30% of the time, broadly matching IMGT annotations. A later analysis reported that several top co-occurrence clusters appeared linked to parvovirus B19, influenza, CMV and Epstein-Barr virus. An association between a missense DCLRE1C variant and V-gene and J-gene trimming of TCR beta chains was found in a later genetic analysis and replicated in an independent cohort. Strong co-occurrence of HLA alleles, especially DR and DQ, made assigning TCR associations to individual alleles difficult. A further reported finding was that TCR beta sequences accurately predicted the HLA-A and HLA-B alleles for most subjects in the first cohort. The classifier was reported to diagnose cytomegalovirus status with high specificity and sensitivity in both the original and validation cohorts. In a later analysis, the rate of TCR association differed among HLA loci, with DRB1 alleles having the most associated TCRs and HLA-C alleles having the fewest. Linkage disequilibrium might explain the correlated functional status among segregating V segments, but an unknown experimental factor could not be ruled out. According to a later genetic analysis, donors in an Asian-associated ancestry cluster had fewer N-insertions in productive TCRs than the approximately 670-donor mean.

The cohort was made up of 666 healthy bone marrow donors. All cohort members were sampled while nominally healthy, although unrecorded immune exposures were likely present. The donor tested CMV seropositive, placing the donor among the 250 to 300 seropositive members of the cohort. A peripheral blood sample was collected from each donor, and TCR beta sequencing was performed on peripheral blood mononuclear cells. The Qiagen DNeasy Blood Extraction Kit was used to extract genomic DNA from the blood cell samples. The library was produced with the immunoSEQ multiplex PCR assay. A mixture of 60 forward primers for TCR Vbeta segments and 13 reverse primers for TCR Jbeta segments was used in the multiplex PCR. The CDR3 region of rearranged TCR beta genes was amplified from genomic DNA by a multiplex PCR assay. The Illumina HiSeq System was used to sequence the amplified TCR beta libraries as 87-base-pair reads. In the paper's pipeline: Across the 700 or so repertoires, a later analysis counted tens of millions of unique TCR beta chains, roughly 11 million of which were shared by at least two donors. Raw reads were error-corrected and collapsed into unique sequences with a nearest-neighbor algorithm that merged closely related sequences to remove PCR and sequencing errors. To assign V, D and J gene segments, CDR3 sequences were aligned to IMGT reference sequences. For a sequence to be retained, a match of at least six nucleotides was required to both a V gene segment and a J gene segment. Rearrangements were classified as productive when the CDR3 lacked stop codons and remained in frame with V and J, and all other rearrangements were classified as non-productive. CDR3 was defined by IMGT convention, running from the second conserved V-encoded cysteine to the conserved J-encoded phenylalanine. The earlier analysis of a few hundred of the donors excluded any sequence lacking an unambiguous match to a single V gene segment. In an earlier analysis of 500 to 750 of the donors, V segments were called functional above 56.7% productive rearrangements and were called segregating when the between-donor standard deviation exceeded 5%. A statistical classification framework was developed to diagnose cytomegalovirus status using the catalog of TCR beta chain sequences. In a later analysis, V and J genes were assigned by comparing TCR nucleotide sequences against IMGT/GENE-DB human TR gene sequences. The TCRdist pipeline was used in a later analysis to assign CDR3 sequences and most-parsimonious VDJ recombination scenarios. In a later analysis, every TCR beta chain was defined by the combination of its CDR3 amino acid sequence and its V-gene family, and reads without a unique V-gene family were dropped. As a way to deal with suspected cross-contamination and a sequencing artifact, a later analysis dropped 500 to 700 nucleotide sequences that were highly shared and had low generation probability. A later analysis calculated a clonal expansion index for each public chain from normalized within-repertoire ranks of inferred template counts. A later analysis computed generation probabilities with a VDJ recombination model fitted to out-of-frame rearrangements, and checked the results against IGoR. In a later analysis, TCR-TCR, TCR-HLA and TCR-CMV co-occurrence was scored with hypergeometric tests, and a repertoire-size bias correction was applied to TCR pairs. A later analysis estimated false discovery rates by permuting HLA or CMV assignments 20 times. A later analysis grouped co-occurring TCRs with DBSCAN, adding TCRdist sequence similarity when clustering within HLA-allele-positive subsets. For co-occurrence clustering, repertoires with fewer than 30,000 or more than 120,000 public chains were excluded, along with roughly 5 repertoires with anomalous nucleotide sharing. TCRdb obtained this table from immuneACCESS and retained in-frame rearrangements with V and J assigned. These tables miss some clones; where compared with another copy, unresolved V genes account for less than half of the shortfall, and the remainder is unexplained. V and J calls and clone size come straight from that table; D and trimming were deduced from the DNA. The sample yields about 110,000 clones; 79% were counted once. Of the sample, 3% falls within the top ten clones.

This clonotype was obtained from a woman aged 18-29 years in good health and CMV-seropositive. The source material was PBMCs. This sequence uses TRBV10-2 and TRBJ1-5, with 10 junctional bases fitting TRBD1. The nucleotides read TGCGCCAGCAGTTTGGGGACAGGGGCTGTTCAGCCCCAGCATTTT. Its protein reads: CASSLGTGAVQPQHF.